This T cell receptor beta chain stems from a study of T-cell reconstitution after alpha-beta-depleted transplantation in children. There are many counts of this clonotype. This sample's TCRbeta library carried unique molecular identifier barcodes. TCRdb re-derived calls from the PCR reads in MiXCR, one entry per CDR3 protein. The sample includes roughly 200,000 distinct CDR3 sequences, less than 8% of them seen just once. The CDR3 consists of 13 residues. Looked up from germline, CDR1 is MNHNY and CDR2 is SVGAGI (reference sequence). Deletions cut 5 bases from V and 6 bases from J, with 14 bases between.

This clonotype was sampled from a human donor who donated a stem cell graft to a child with Wiskott-Aldrich syndrome. The rearrangement uses TRBV6-6 and TRBJ2-7; D remains ambiguous. The material sequenced was PBMCs from the stem cell graft donor, taken from the stem cell graft. The CDR3 region has the DNA TGTGCCAGCAGTCCTCACGGCCGTTCCGAGCAGTACTTC. This codes for CASSPHGRSEQYF.